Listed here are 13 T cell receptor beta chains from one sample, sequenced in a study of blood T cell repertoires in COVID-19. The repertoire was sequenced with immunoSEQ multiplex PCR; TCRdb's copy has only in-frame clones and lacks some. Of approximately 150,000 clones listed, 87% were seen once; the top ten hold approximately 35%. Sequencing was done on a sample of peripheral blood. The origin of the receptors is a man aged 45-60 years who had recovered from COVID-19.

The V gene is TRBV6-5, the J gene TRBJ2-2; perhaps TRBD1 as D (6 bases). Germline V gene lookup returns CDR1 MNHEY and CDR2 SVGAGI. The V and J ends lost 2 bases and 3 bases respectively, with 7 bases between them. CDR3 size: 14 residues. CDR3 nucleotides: TGTGCCAGCAGTTACGGGGGCGACACCGGGGAGCTGTTTTTT. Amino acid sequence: CASSYGGDTGELFF.

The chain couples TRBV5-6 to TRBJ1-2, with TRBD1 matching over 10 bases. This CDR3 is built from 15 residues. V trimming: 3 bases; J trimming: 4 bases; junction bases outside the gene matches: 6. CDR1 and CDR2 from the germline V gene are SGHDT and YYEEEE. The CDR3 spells CASSSQDRGAYGYTF. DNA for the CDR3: TGTGCCAGCAGCTCACAGGACAGGGGGGCCTATGGCTACACCTTC. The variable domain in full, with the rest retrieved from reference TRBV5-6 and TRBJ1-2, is DAGVTQSPTHLIKTRGQQVTLRCSPKSGHDTVSWYQQALGQGPQFIFQYYEEEERQRGNFPDRFSGHQFPNYSSELNVNALLLGDSALYLCASSSQDRGAYGYTFGSGTRLTVV.

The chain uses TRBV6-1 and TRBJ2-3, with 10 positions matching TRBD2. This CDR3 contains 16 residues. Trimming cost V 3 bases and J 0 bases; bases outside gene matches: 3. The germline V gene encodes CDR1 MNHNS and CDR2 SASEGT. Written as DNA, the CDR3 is TGTGCCAGCAGTGAGATACTAGCGGGGAGCACAGATACGCAGTATTTT. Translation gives CASSEILAGSTDTQYF.

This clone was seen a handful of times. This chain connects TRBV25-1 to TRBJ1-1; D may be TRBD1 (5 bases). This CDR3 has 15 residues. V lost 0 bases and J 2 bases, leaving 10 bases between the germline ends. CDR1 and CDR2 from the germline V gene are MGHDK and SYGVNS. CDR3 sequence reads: CASSEYVGTNTEAFF. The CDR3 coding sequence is TGTGCCAGCAGTGAATATGTGGGGACTAACACTGAAGCTTTCTTT.

The CDR3: CASSSQRRAGGNSPLHF. In DNA form, the CDR3 reads TGTGCCAGCAGCTCACAAAGAAGGGCAGGGGGTAATTCACCCCTCCACTTT. J is TRBJ1-6 and V is TRBV9; the match to TRBD1 covers 7 bases. The J segment lost 6 bases and the V segment lost 4 bases, leaving 13 bases of the junction unmatched. The CDR3 loop spans 17 amino acids. The germline V gene has CDR1 SGDLS and CDR2 YYNGEE.

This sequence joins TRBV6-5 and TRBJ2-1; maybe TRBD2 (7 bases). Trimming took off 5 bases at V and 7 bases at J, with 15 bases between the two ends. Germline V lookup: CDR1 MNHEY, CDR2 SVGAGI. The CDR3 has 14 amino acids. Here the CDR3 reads CASSRGGAENEQFF. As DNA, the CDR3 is TGTGCCAGCAGTCGTGGGGGGGCGGAGAATGAGCAGTTCTTC.

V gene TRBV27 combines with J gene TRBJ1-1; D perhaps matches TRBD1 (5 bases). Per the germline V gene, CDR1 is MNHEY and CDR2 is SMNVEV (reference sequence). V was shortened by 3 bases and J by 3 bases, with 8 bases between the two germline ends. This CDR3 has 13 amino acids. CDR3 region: CASSFRVDTEAFF. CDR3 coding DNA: TGTGCCAGCAGTTTCAGGGTGGACACTGAAGCTTTCTTT.

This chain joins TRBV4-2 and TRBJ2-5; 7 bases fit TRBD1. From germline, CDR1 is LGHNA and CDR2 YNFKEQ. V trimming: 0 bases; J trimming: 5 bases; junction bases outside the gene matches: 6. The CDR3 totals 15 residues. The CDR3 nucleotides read TGTGCCAGCAGCCAAGACCAGGGGGTACTTGAGACCCAGTACTTC. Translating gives CASSQDQGVLETQYF.

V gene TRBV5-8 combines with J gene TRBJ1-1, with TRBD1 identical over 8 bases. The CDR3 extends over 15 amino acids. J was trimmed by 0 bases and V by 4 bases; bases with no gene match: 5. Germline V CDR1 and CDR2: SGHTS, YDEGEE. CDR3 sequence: CASSPGQGMNTEAFF. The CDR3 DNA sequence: TGTGCCAGCAGCCCCGGACAGGGCATGAACACTGAAGCTTTCTTT.

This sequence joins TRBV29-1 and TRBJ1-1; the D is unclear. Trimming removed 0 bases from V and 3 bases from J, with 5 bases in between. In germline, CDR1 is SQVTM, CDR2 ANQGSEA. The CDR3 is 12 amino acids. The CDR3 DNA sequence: TGCAGCGTTGAAGATACTCACACTGAAGCTTTCTTT. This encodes CSVEDTHTEAFF. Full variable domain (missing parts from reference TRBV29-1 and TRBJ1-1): SAVISQKPSRDICQRGTSLTIQCQVDSQVTMMFWYRQQPGQSLTLIATANQGSEATYESGFVIDKFPISRPNLTFSTLTVSNMSPEDSSIYLCSVEDTHTEAFFGQGTRLTVV.

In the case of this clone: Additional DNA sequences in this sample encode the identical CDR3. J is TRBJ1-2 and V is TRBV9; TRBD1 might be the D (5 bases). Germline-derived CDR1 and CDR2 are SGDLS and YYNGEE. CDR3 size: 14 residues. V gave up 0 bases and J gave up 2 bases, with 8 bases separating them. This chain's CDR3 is CASSVGGANYGYTF. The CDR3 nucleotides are TGTGCCAGCAGCGTAGGGGGCGCGAACTATGGCTACACCTTC.

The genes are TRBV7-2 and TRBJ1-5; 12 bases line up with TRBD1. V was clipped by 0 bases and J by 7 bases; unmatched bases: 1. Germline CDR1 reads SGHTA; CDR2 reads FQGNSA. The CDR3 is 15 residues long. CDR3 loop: CASSLAGQGAQPQHF. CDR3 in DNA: TGTGCCAGCAGCTTAGCGGGACAGGGGGCCCAGCCCCAGCATTTT.

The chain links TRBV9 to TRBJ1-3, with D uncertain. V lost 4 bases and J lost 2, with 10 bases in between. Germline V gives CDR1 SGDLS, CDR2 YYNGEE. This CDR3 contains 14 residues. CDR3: CASSYPGAGNTIYF. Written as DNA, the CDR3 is TGTGCCAGCAGCTATCCCGGGGCTGGAAACACCATATATTTT.